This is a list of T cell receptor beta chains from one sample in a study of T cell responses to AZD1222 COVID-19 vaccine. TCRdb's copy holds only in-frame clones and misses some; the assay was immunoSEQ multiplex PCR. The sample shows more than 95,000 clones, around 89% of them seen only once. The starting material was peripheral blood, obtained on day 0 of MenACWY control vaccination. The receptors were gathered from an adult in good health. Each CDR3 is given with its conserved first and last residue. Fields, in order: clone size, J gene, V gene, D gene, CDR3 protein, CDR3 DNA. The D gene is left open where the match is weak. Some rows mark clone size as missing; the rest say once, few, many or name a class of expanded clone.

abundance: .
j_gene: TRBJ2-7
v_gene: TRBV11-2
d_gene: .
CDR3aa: CASSLGIPEPGYEQYF
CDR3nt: TGTGCCAGCAGCTTAGGAATTCCGGAGCCGGGGTACGAGCAGTACTTC

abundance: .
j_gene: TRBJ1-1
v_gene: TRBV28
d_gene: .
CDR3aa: CASSYPGTNTEAFF
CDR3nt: TGTGCCAGCAGTTATCCAGGGACTAACACTGAAGCTTTCTTT

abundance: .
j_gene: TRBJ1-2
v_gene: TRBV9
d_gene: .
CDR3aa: CASSVDQGGGYTF
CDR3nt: TGTGCCAGCAGCGTAGATCAGGGTGGAGGCTACACCTTC

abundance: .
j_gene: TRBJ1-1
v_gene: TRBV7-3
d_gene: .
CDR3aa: CASSGRTGSEQDNTEAFF
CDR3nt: TGTGCCAGCAGCGGCCGAACGGGATCGGAACAGGATAACACTGAAGCTTTCTTT

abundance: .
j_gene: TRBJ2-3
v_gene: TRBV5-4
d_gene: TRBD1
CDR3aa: CASSLYGTGTDTQYF
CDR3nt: TGTGCCAGCAGCTTGTATGGGACAGGCACAGATACGCAGTATTTT

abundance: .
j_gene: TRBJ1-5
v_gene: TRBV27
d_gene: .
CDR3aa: CASSQQGHNQPQHF
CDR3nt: TGTGCCAGCAGTCAGCAGGGGCACAATCAGCCCCAGCATTTT

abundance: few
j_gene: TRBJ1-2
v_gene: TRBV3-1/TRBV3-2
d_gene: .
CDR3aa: CASSQDTRQRVYGYTF
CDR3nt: TGTGCCAGCAGCCAAGACACAAGACAGCGTGTCTATGGCTACACCTTC

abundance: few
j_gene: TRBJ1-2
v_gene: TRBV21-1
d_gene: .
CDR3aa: CASSKEEGRNYGYTF
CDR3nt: TGTGCCAGCAGCAAAGAGGAGGGGCGTAACTATGGCTACACCTTC

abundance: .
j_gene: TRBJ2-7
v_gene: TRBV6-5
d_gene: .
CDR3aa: CASSYSRSAGNEQYF
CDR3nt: TGTGCCAGCAGTTACTCAAGGAGTGCAGGTAACGAGCAGTACTTC

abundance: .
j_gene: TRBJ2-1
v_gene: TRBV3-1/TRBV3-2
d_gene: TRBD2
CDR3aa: CASSQGSGRGSYNEQFF
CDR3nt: TGTGCCAGCAGCCAGGGTAGCGGGAGAGGGTCCTACAATGAGCAGTTCTTC

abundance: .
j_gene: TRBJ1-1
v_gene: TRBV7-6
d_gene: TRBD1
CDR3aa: CASSLRDRGRGTEAFF
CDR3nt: TGTGCCAGCAGCTTAAGGGACAGGGGGCGCGGCACTGAAGCTTTCTTT

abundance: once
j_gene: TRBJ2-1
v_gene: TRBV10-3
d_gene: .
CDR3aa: CAIKGGVKDNEQFF
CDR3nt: TGTGCCATCAAGGGGGGGGTTAAGGACAATGAGCAGTTCTTC

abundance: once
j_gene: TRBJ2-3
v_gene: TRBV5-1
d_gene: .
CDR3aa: CASKTMLGRVYTDTQYF
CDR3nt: TGCGCCAGCAAGACCATGTTGGGGCGGGTATACACAGATACGCAGTATTTT

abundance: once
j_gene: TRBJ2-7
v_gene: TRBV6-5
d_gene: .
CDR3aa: CASSYPATYYEQYF
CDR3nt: TGTGCCAGCAGTTACCCTGCCACCTACTACGAGCAGTACTTC

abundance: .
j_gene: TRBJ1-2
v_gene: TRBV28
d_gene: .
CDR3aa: CASSSYRDYGYTF
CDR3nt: TGTGCCAGCAGTTCCTACAGGGACTATGGCTACACCTTC

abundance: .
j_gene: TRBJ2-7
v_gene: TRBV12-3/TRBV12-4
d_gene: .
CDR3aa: CASSGSGYYEQYF
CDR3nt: TGTGCCAGCAGTGGTAGCGGATACTACGAGCAGTACTTC

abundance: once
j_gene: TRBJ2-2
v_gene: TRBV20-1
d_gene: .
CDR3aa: CSASMGENTGELFF
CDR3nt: TGCAGTGCTAGTATGGGAGAGAACACCGGGGAGCTGTTTTTT

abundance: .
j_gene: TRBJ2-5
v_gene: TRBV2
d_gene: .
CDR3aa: CASRDRARQETQYF
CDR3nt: TGTGCCAGCAGAGACCGTGCCAGACAAGAGACCCAGTACTTC

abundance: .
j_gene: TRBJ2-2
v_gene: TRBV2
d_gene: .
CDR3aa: CASRRTANTGELFF
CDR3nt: TGTGCCAGCAGGCGGACAGCCAACACCGGGGAGCTGTTTTTT

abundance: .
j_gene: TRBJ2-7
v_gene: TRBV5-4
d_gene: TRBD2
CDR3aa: CASSLAEGLSYEQYF
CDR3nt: TGTGCCAGCAGCTTGGCCGAGGGACTATCCTACGAGCAGTACTTC

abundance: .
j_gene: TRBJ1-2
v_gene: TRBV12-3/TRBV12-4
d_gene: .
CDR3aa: CAGAHSDGYTF
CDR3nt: TGTGCCGGAGCACACAGCGATGGCTACACCTTC

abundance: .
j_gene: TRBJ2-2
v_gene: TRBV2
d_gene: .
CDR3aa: CASRPTSAGSGELFF
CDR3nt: TGTGCCAGCAGGCCCACAAGTGCGGGATCCGGGGAGCTGTTTTTT

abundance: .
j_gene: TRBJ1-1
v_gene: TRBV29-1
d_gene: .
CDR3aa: CSVEVGGTEAFF
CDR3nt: TGCAGCGTTGAAGTGGGGGGGACTGAAGCTTTCTTT

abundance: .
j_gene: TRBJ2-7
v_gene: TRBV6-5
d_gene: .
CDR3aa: CASSSGYGTAYEQYF
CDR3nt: TGTGCCAGCAGTTCCGGATACGGAACAGCCTACGAGCAGTACTTC

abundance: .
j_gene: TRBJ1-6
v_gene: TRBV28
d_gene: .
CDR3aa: CASIRANSPLHF
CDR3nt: TGTGCCAGCATCAGGGCTAATTCACCCCTCCACTTT

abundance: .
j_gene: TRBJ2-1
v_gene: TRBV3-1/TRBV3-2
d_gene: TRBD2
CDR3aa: CASSQGGGRADEQFF
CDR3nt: TGTGCCAGCAGCCAAGGTGGCGGGAGGGCCGATGAGCAGTTCTTC

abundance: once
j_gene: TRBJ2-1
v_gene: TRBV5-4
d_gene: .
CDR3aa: CASSLENEQFF
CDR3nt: TGTGCCAGCAGCTTGGAAAATGAGCAGTTCTTC

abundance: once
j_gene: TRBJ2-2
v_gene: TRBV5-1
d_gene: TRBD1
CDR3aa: CASSLGFQGAGELFF
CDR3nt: TGCGCCAGCAGCTTGGGCTTTCAGGGGGCCGGGGAGCTGTTTTTT

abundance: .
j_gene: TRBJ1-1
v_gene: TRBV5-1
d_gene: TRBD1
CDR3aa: CASSPGDSYTEAFF
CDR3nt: TGCGCCAGCAGCCCAGGGGACAGCTACACTGAAGCTTTCTTT

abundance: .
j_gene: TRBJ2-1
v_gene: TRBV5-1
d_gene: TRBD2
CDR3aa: CASSFTSGFYNEQFF
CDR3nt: TGCGCCAGCAGCTTCACTAGCGGGTTCTACAATGAGCAGTTCTTC

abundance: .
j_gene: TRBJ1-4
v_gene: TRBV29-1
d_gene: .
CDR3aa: CSVGGGSGKLFF
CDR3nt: TGCAGCGTGGGGGGTGGTAGTGGAAAACTGTTTTTT

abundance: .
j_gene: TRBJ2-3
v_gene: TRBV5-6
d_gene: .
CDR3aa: CASSPGTASSTDTQYF
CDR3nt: TGTGCCAGCAGCCCCGGGACTGCCAGTAGCACAGATACGCAGTATTTT

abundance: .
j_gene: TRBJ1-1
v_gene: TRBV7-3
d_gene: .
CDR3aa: CASSLFRTEAFF
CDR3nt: TGTGCCAGCAGCTTATTTCGAACTGAAGCTTTCTTT

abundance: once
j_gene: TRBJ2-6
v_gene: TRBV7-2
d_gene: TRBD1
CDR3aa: CASSLMSGGSSGANVLTF
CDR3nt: TGTGCCAGCAGCTTAATGTCAGGGGGCTCATCTGGGGCCAACGTCCTGACTTTC

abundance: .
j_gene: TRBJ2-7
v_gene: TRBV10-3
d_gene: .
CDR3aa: CAISELGQLAYEQYF
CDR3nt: TGTGCCATCAGTGAGCTAGGGCAACTCGCCTACGAGCAGTACTTC

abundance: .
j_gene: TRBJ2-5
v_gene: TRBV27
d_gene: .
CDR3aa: CASSRGRRETQYF
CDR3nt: TGTGCCAGCAGCAGGGGTAGGAGAGAGACCCAGTACTTC

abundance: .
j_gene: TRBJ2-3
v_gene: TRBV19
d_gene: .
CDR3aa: CASSSGTTDTQYF
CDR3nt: TGTGCCAGTAGTTCGGGGACCACAGATACGCAGTATTTT

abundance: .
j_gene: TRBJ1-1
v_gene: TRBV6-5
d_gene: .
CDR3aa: CASSYSKAGGYEAFF
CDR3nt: TGTGCCAGCAGTTACTCGAAGGCCGGGGGGTATGAAGCTTTCTTT

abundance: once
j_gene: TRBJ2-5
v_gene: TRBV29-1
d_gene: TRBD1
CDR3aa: CSAGQTKETQYF
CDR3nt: TGCAGCGCGGGACAGACCAAAGAGACCCAGTACTTC

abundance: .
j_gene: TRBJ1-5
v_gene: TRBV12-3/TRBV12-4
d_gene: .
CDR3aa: CASSRGYQPQHF
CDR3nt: TGTGCCAGCAGTAGGGGGTATCAGCCCCAGCATTTT

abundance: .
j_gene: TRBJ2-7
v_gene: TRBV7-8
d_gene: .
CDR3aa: CASSLGRGLSYEQYF
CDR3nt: TGTGCCAGCAGCTTAGGTAGGGGTCTCTCCTACGAGCAGTACTTC

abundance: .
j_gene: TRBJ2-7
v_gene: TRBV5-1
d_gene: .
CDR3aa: CASSWGGASSYEQYF
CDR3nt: TGCGCCAGCAGCTGGGGGGGGGCGAGCTCCTACGAGCAGTACTTC

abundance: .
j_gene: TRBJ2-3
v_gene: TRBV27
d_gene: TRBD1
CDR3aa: CASSPQTGITDTQYF
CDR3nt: TGTGCCAGCAGTCCCCAGACAGGGATCACAGATACGCAGTATTTT

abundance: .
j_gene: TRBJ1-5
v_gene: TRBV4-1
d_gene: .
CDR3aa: CASSLRQTAAIQPQHF
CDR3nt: TGCGCCAGCAGCTTGCGACAGACCGCGGCTATACAGCCCCAGCATTTT

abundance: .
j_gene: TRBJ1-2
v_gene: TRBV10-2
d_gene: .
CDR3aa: CASSDERVWPLNYGYTF
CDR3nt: TGCGCCAGCAGTGACGAAAGGGTATGGCCCCTCAACTATGGCTACACCTTC

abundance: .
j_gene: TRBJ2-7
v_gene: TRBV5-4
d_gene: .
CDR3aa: CASSIGEAYEQYF
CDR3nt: TGTGCCAGCAGTATAGGTGAGGCCTACGAGCAGTACTTC

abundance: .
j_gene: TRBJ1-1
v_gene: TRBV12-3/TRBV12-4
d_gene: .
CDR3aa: CASSTGGGTEAFF
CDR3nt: TGTGCCAGCAGTACCGGGGGGGGCACTGAAGCTTTCTTT

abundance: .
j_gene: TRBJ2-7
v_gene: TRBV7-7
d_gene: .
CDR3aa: CASSLGSGAGASEQYF
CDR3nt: TGTGCCAGCAGCTTAGGGTCTGGGGCCGGTGCGAGCGAGCAGTACTTC

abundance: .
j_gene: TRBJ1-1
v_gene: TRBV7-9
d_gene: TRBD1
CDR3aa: CASSVGTGSSAFF
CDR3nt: TGTGCCAGCAGCGTCGGGACAGGGTCGTCGGCTTTCTTT

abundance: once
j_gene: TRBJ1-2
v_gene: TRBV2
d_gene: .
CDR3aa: CASSESTAGYTF
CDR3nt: TGTGCCAGCAGTGAATCCACGGCTGGCTACACCTTC

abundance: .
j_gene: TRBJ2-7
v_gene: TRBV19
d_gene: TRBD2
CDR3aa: CASSITFPASGISYEQYF
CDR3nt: TGTGCCAGTAGTATCACTTTTCCGGCCAGCGGGATCTCCTACGAGCAGTACTTC

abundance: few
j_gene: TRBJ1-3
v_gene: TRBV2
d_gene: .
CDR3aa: CASTPGGGPGSGNTIYF
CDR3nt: TGTGCCAGCACCCCCGGGGGGGGTCCCGGCTCTGGAAACACCATATATTTT

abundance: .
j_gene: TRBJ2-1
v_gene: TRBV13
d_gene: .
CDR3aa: CASSLDYEQFF
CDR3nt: TGTGCCAGCAGCTTGGATTATGAGCAGTTCTTC